This is a list of T cell receptor beta chains from one sample in a study of blood T cell repertoires in COVID-19. Libraries were prepared by immunoSEQ multiplex PCR; TCRdb keeps only in-frame clonotypes and omits some of them. The sample shows 150,000 or so clones, about 79% of them seen only once. Sequencing was performed on PBMCs or T cells enriched from blood (not recorded which). The receptors come from a man aged 45-65 years who had recovered from COVID-19. Both conserved end residues are part of each CDR3. A D gene is named only where the DNA matches it firmly. Only some rows state a clone size, as once, few, many or a class for expanded clones.

j_call cdr3_length clone_size d_call v_call cdr3_aa cdr3_nt
TRBJ1-1 15 - - TRBV7-9 CASSQTPVLNTEAFF TGTGCCAGCAGCCAGACACCGGTCTTGAACACTGAAGCTTTCTTT
TRBJ1-5 14 - TRBD1 TRBV6-1 CASSDRDSRQPQHF TGTGCCAGCAGTGATAGGGACAGTAGGCAGCCCCAGCATTTT
TRBJ2-1 15 - TRBD2 TRBV7-6 CASSLVSGGGNEQFF TGTGCCAGCAGCTTAGTTAGCGGGGGGGGTAATGAGCAGTTCTTC
TRBJ1-2 14 - - TRBV6-5 CASKRNGGHYGYTF TGTGCCAGCAAACGAAACGGAGGACACTATGGCTACACCTTC
TRBJ1-2 15 - TRBD1 TRBV4-1 CASSQDGQGARGYTF TGCGCCAGCAGCCAAGATGGCCAGGGGGCTAGAGGCTACACCTTC
TRBJ1-4 15 - - TRBV3-1/TRBV3-2 CASSQGQGLSEKLFF TGTGCCAGCAGCCAAGGGCAGGGGTTAAGTGAAAAACTGTTTTTT
TRBJ1-2 14 - TRBD1 TRBV6-5 CASSLQGARHGYTF TGTGCCAGCAGTTTACAGGGGGCGCGTCATGGCTACACCTTC
TRBJ2-1 15 - TRBD2 TRBV2 CASHQLAGALNEQFF TGTGCCAGCCACCAACTAGCGGGGGCCCTCAATGAGCAGTTCTTC
TRBJ2-7 14 - - TRBV6-2/TRBV6-3 CASSYAVVNYEQYF TGTGCCAGCAGTTACGCGGTGGTGAACTACGAGCAGTACTTC
TRBJ2-7 12 - - TRBV11-2 CASSSDRREQYF TGTGCCAGCAGCTCCGACAGGCGCGAGCAGTACTTC
TRBJ2-2 16 - TRBD2 TRBV2 CASLSEAGPNTGELFF TGTGCCAGCTTAAGCGAAGCGGGGCCGAACACCGGGGAGCTGTTTTTT
TRBJ2-3 13 - - TRBV5-1 CASSLPGEDTQYF TGCGCCAGCAGCTTGCCAGGGGAAGATACGCAGTATTTT
TRBJ1-1 12 - TRBD1 TRBV29-1 CSGNRDRTEAFF TGCAGCGGGAACCGGGACAGGACTGAAGCTTTCTTT
TRBJ1-1 15 few TRBD1 TRBV30 CAWIDRVVSATEAFF TGTGCCTGGATCGACAGGGTGGTATCGGCCACTGAAGCTTTCTTT
TRBJ2-2 17 - TRBD2 TRBV4-1 CASSPGLAGGPTGELFF TGCGCCAGCAGCCCGGGACTAGCGGGGGGGCCGACCGGGGAGCTGTTTTTT
TRBJ1-1 14 - TRBD1 TRBV11-2 CASSWTGINTEAFF TGTGCCAGCAGCTGGACAGGGATAAACACTGAAGCTTTCTTT
TRBJ1-5 14 - - TRBV14 CASSQERRNQPQHF TGTGCCAGCAGCCAAGAGAGGCGAAATCAGCCCCAGCATTTT
TRBJ1-6 15 few - TRBV7-9 CASSLAGAVNSPLHF TGTGCCAGCAGCTTAGCGGGGGCTGTTAATTCACCCCTCCACTTT
TRBJ2-7 14 - - TRBV6-1 CASSELALSYEQYF TGTGCCAGCAGTGAACTAGCGCTCTCCTACGAGCAGTACTTC
TRBJ2-7 13 - - TRBV28 CASRDSGKGEQYF TGTGCCAGCAGGGACAGCGGTAAGGGCGAGCAGTACTTC
TRBJ1-2 12 few - TRBV6-4 CASSEGGYGYTF TGTGCCAGCAGTGAGGGGGGTTATGGCTACACCTTC
TRBJ1-2 11 - - TRBV6-5 CASTTGSGYTF TGTGCCAGCACTACAGGGTCTGGCTACACCTTC
TRBJ2-1 14 - - TRBV3-1/TRBV3-2 CASSQVDGDNEQFF TGTGCCAGCAGCCAAGTAGACGGAGACAATGAGCAGTTCTTC
TRBJ2-5 16 many - TRBV3-1/TRBV3-2 CASSQVLGGPSGTQYF TGTGCCAGCAGCCAAGTGCTCGGGGGACCGTCTGGGACCCAGTACTTC
TRBJ1-2 16 - TRBD1 TRBV27 CASSLWATGNNYGYTF TGTGCCAGCAGTTTGTGGGCGACAGGGAATAACTATGGCTACACCTTC
TRBJ2-7 15 - - TRBV3-1/TRBV3-2 CASSQGRLNFYEQYF TGTGCCAGCAGCCAAGGCCGACTGAATTTTTACGAGCAGTACTTC
TRBJ2-3 15 - - TRBV7-2 CASSLQAGGTDTQYF TGTGCCAGCAGCTTACAGGCAGGGGGCACAGATACGCAGTATTTT
TRBJ1-4 15 many - TRBV2 CASSEGGHRNEKLFF TGTGCCAGCAGTGAAGGGGGACACAGAAATGAAAAACTGTTTTTT
TRBJ1-5 14 - - TRBV28 CASSSPTGYQPQHF TGTGCCAGCAGTTCCCCGACAGGCTATCAGCCCCAGCATTTT
TRBJ1-2 11 few - TRBV12-3/TRBV12-4 CASSRGSGYTF TGTGCCAGCAGCCGAGGATCCGGCTACACCTTC
TRBJ1-3 16 - - TRBV4-2 CASSQDSESSGNTIYF TGTGCCAGCAGCCAAGATAGTGAGAGCTCTGGAAACACCATATATTTT
TRBJ2-7 18 once - TRBV11-2 CASSFGPPSGEGPYEQYF TGTGCCAGCAGCTTCGGCCCCCCCTCAGGGGAAGGCCCCTACGAGCAGTACTTC
TRBJ2-7 13 - - TRBV5-1 CASSLGHQYEQYF TGCGCCAGCAGCTTAGGACATCAGTACGAGCAGTACTTC
TRBJ1-2 15 - TRBD1 TRBV7-8 CASRNDRDLGYGYTF TGTGCCAGCCGAAACGACAGGGATTTGGGCTATGGCTACACCTTC
TRBJ2-4 13 - - TRBV18 CASSPPGGPVQYF TGTGCCAGCTCACCACCGGGGGGTCCGGTTCAGTACTTC
TRBJ1-1 13 - - TRBV30 CAWSVQTNTEAFF TGTGCCTGGAGTGTACAAACGAACACTGAAGCTTTCTTT
TRBJ1-2 14 - - TRBV4-1 CASSQEQSGYGYTF TGCGCCAGCAGCCAAGAACAGTCTGGCTATGGCTACACCTTC
TRBJ2-2 16 - TRBD1 TRBV4-1 CASSRHSTGGNGELFF TGCGCCAGCAGCCGACACTCGACAGGGGGCAACGGGGAGCTGTTTTTT
TRBJ2-2 19 - TRBD2 TRBV15 CATSKSGLAGAANTGELFF TGTGCCACCAGCAAGAGTGGGCTAGCGGGGGCCGCGAACACCGGGGAGCTGTTTTTT
TRBJ1-5 13 - - TRBV12-3/TRBV12-4 CASSLRRDQPQHF TGTGCCAGCAGTCTCCGACGGGATCAGCCCCAGCATTTT
TRBJ1-2 16 - TRBD1 TRBV11-2 CASSLDLGQGNYGYTF TGTGCCAGCAGCTTAGATCTGGGACAGGGAAACTATGGCTACACCTTC
TRBJ1-1 16 many TRBD1 TRBV5-1 CASSLSAGGVNTEAFF TGCGCCAGCAGCTTGTCGGCAGGGGGAGTGAACACTGAAGCTTTCTTT